These 14 T cell receptor beta chains came from one sample sequenced in a study of T cells in Graves' hyperthyroidism and ophthalmopathy. RNA transcripts gave rise to amplified TCR beta CDR3 regions. During a first-round RT-PCR of the TCR CDR3, the HTBI primer set was used. In TCRdb, the multiplex PCR reads were re-called with MiXCR into one record per CDR3 protein. The sample consists of about 250,000 distinct CDR3 sequences, approximately 23% of them appearing once. Material: blood. These receptors were collected from a middle-aged woman with Graves' ophthalmopathy.

There are many counts of this clonotype. The chain has TRBV20-1 and TRBJ1-3; possibly TRBD1 for D (5 bases). V was clipped by 6 bases and J by 0 bases, with 12 bases between them. CDR1 and CDR2 from the germline V gene are DFQATT and SNEGSKA (reference sequence). The CDR3 has 14 amino acids. The CDR3 spells CSAEDTSSGNTIYF. In DNA form, the CDR3 reads TGCAGTGCGGAGGACACGAGCTCTGGAAACACCATATATTTT.

This clonotype occurred many times. The gene calls are TRBV12-3 or TRBV12-4 and TRBJ2-7; D gene unclear. This CDR3 region has 14 residues. Trimming left V 0 bases short and J 3 bases short, with 9 bases between. The CDR3 loop reads CASSLAGNLYEQYF. CDR3 nucleotide sequence: TGTGCCAGCAGTTTAGCAGGGAACCTCTACGAGCAGTACTTC.

The gene calls are TRBV7-8 and TRBJ2-4; TRBD1 matches at 8 bases. The length of the CDR3 is 13 residues. J lost 8 bases, V lost 2 bases, and 2 bases had no gene match. Germline V gene sequence: CDR1 SGHVS, CDR2 FQNEAQ. CDR3 nucleotides: TGTGCCAGCAGCTTACAGGGGGCAGACATTCAGTACTTC. Translating gives CASSLQGADIQYF.

This clonotype was observed a handful of times. The rearrangement links TRBV28 to TRBJ1-1, with no clear D. This CDR3 spans 13 amino acids. Germline CDR1 is MDHEN and CDR2 is SYDVKM. Trimming pared 4 bases from V and 0 bases from J, leaving 6 bases between. CDR3 bases: TGTGCCAGCAGTTACCCAATGAACACTGAAGCTTTCTTT. Its protein is CASSYPMNTEAFF.

This clonotype showed up many times. The chain recombines TRBV5-1 with TRBJ2-4, with 10 bases identical to TRBD1. The CDR3 contains 17 residues. Per germline, CDR1 SGHRS and CDR2 YFSETQ. The V and J ends lost 0 bases and 6 bases, in that order; junction bases with no gene match: 9. The CDR3, as DNA: TGCGCCAGCAGCTTGGTAACCGGGACAGGGGATGGAAACATTCAGTACTTC. Translating gives CASSLVTGTGDGNIQYF.

In this sample, this clonotype turned up many times. The chain uses TRBV28 and TRBJ2-3; D call uncertain. The CDR3 has 18 residues. Germline V lookup: CDR1 MDHEN, CDR2 SYDVKM. Trimming stripped 4 bases from V and 0 bases from J, with 20 bases between. The CDR3 region has the DNA TGTGCCAGCAGTTACCCCGCCGATCAAGCAGGTAGCACAGATACGCAGTATTTT. Protein: CASSYPADQAGSTDTQYF.

This clonotype has a count of ten or more. Given a much more abundant clone one base away, this may be a read error. V usage is TRBV27 and J usage is TRBJ1-5; TRBD1 matches 9 bases. V gave up 6 bases and J gave up 3 bases; unmatched junction bases: 3. The CDR3 totals 14 residues. Germline V gene sequence: CDR1 MNHEY, CDR2 SMNVEV (reference sequence). DNA of the CDR3: TGTGCCAGCAGCCGGACAGGGGACAATCAGCCCCAGCATTTT. The encoded protein is CASSRTGDNQPQHF.

This clonotype was seen many times. The rearrangement joins TRBV19 to TRBJ1-1; D is undetermined. The germline gives CDR1 LNHDA, CDR2 SQIVND (reference sequence). V was clipped by 3 bases and J by 1 base, with 6 bases between them. The CDR3 is 13 amino acids. The CDR3 loop reads CASSISENTEAFF. CDR3 coding DNA: TGTGCCAGTAGTATCTCCGAGAACACTGAAGCTTTCTTT.

This clonotype showed up many times. The genes are TRBV7-8 and TRBJ2-7; TRBD2 matches at 10 bases. The CDR3 runs 14 residues. V lost 3 bases, J lost 6 bases, and 5 bases stayed unmatched. Germline-derived CDR1 and CDR2 are SGHVS and FQNEAQ. CDR3 residues: CASSLSGRAAEQYF. The DNA for the CDR3 is TGTGCCAGCAGCTTGAGCGGGAGGGCCGCCGAGCAGTACTTC.

The chain combines TRBV20-1 with TRBJ1-6; no clear D. Per the germline V gene, CDR1 is DFQATT and CDR2 is SNEGSKA (reference sequence). The CDR3 covers 13 residues. Trimming stripped 3 bases from V and 7 bases from J, with 10 bases between. The CDR3 spells CSARGRENSPLHF. The CDR3 region has the DNA TGCAGTGCTAGGGGTAGGGAAAATTCACCCCTCCACTTT.

This clonotype was recorded many times. This sequence joins TRBV7-2 and TRBJ2-5; no firm D call. CDR1 SGHTA and CDR2 FQGNSA come from the germline V gene. The CDR3 is 15 amino acids. Trimming took 5 bases from V and 5 from J, leaving 18 bases between them. In nucleotides, the CDR3 is TGTGCCAGCAGCATACCGCCAGGCCTAGGGGAGACCCAGTACTTC. Its translation: CASSIPPGLGETQYF.

This clonotype was counted between two and nine times. CDR3 bases: TGTGCCAGTACAGGGGACTATGAAGCTTTCTTT. Translation: CASTGDYEAFF. This sequence joins TRBV12-3 or TRBV12-4 and TRBJ1-1; the match to TRBD1 covers 7 bases. J lost 7 bases, V lost 9 bases, and 5 bases had no gene match. The CDR3 spans 11 residues.

This chain joins TRBV4-2 and TRBJ2-3, with 9 positions matching TRBD2. Trimming cost V 3 bases and J 5 bases; bases outside gene matches: 6. Germline loops: CDR1 LGHNA, CDR2 YNFKEQ. The length of the CDR3 is 15 residues. The CDR3 reads CASSQAGGPRDTQYF. The CDR3 nucleotides are TGTGCCAGCAGCCAGGCGGGAGGGCCACGAGATACGCAGTATTTT.

This chain links TRBV12-3 or TRBV12-4 with TRBJ2-6; TRBD1 might be the D (6 bases). The V end lost 6 bases, the J end lost 0 bases, and 15 bases lay between the germline ends. The CDR3 consists of 17 residues. CDR3 sequence (DNA): TGTGCCAGCAGGGACAGACAGCTACGCTCTGGGGCCAACGTCCTGACTTTC. This encodes CASRDRQLRSGANVLTF.